A selection of T cell receptor beta chains follows, all from one sample in a study of Graves' ophthalmopathy and Graves' hyperthyroidism. TCRdb reanalysed the multiplex PCR reads using MiXCR and keeps one entry per CDR3 protein. This table holds under 400,000 distinct CDR3 sequences, around a sixth found once. The sequencing input was peripheral blood. All receptors come from an adult man with Graves' ophthalmopathy. Both conserved end residues are part of each CDR3. A D gene is named only where the DNA matches it firmly. Size is stated for part of the rows, as once, few or many counts, or as a class when the clone is expanded.

d_call: TRBD2; v_call: TRBV6-1; j_call: TRBJ2-2; clone_size: few; cdr3_aa: CASTWGLAGIGELFF; cdr3_nt: TGTGCCAGCACCTGGGGACTAGCGGGAATCGGGGAGCTGTTTTTT
d_call: .; v_call: TRBV15; j_call: TRBJ2-2; clone_size: many; cdr3_aa: CATSNTGELFF; cdr3_nt: TGTGCCACCAGTAACACCGGGGAGCTGTTTTTT
d_call: .; v_call: TRBV6-1; j_call: TRBJ2-7; clone_size: many; cdr3_aa: CASRSTSYEQYF; cdr3_nt: TGTGCCAGCAGATCCACTTCCTACGAGCAGTACTTC
d_call: .; v_call: TRBV3-1; j_call: TRBJ2-7; clone_size: few; cdr3_aa: CASSQVGVNYEQYF; cdr3_nt: TGTGCCAGCAGCCAAGTTGGGGTAAACTACGAGCAGTACTTC
d_call: .; v_call: TRBV28; j_call: TRBJ2-7; clone_size: many; cdr3_aa: CASSLHSGGWSYEQYF; cdr3_nt: TGTGCCAGCAGTTTGCACTCGGGGGGCTGGTCCTACGAGCAGTACTTC
d_call: TRBD1; v_call: TRBV20-1; j_call: TRBJ1-5; clone_size: many; cdr3_aa: CSASTGGGQPQHF; cdr3_nt: TGCAGTGCTAGCACAGGGGGCGGGCAGCCCCAGCATTTT
d_call: .; v_call: TRBV7-2; j_call: TRBJ2-1; clone_size: many; cdr3_aa: CASSLNRATGSEQFF; cdr3_nt: TGTGCCAGCAGCTTAAACAGGGCGACGGGAAGTGAGCAGTTCTTC
d_call: .; v_call: TRBV11-2; j_call: TRBJ2-7; clone_size: many; cdr3_aa: CASSLSGASHEQYF; cdr3_nt: TGTGCCAGCAGCTTGTCAGGGGCTTCACACGAGCAGTACTTC
d_call: TRBD1; v_call: TRBV5-4; j_call: TRBJ1-6; clone_size: many; cdr3_aa: CASSLSAGGAQSPLHF; cdr3_nt: TGTGCCAGCAGCTTGTCGGCAGGGGGCGCGCAGTCACCCCTCCACTTT
d_call: .; v_call: TRBV29-1; j_call: TRBJ2-7; clone_size: .; cdr3_aa: CSALQGPYEQYF; cdr3_nt: TGCAGCGCTTTACAGGGTCCCTACGAGCAGTACTTC
d_call: TRBD1; v_call: TRBV20-1; j_call: TRBJ2-2; clone_size: many; cdr3_aa: CSARDLRTGGYTGELFF; cdr3_nt: TGCAGTGCTAGAGATTTGAGGACAGGGGGGTACACCGGGGAGCTGTTTTTT
d_call: .; v_call: TRBV2; j_call: TRBJ2-7; clone_size: many; cdr3_aa: CASSVRGESSYEQYF; cdr3_nt: TGTGCCAGCAGTGTACGCGGAGAAAGCTCCTACGAGCAGTACTTC
d_call: .; v_call: TRBV27; j_call: TRBJ1-2; clone_size: many; cdr3_aa: CASNTRAGGTNYGYTF; cdr3_nt: TGTGCCAGCAATACTCGGGCGGGGGGTACTAACTATGGCTACACCTTC
d_call: .; v_call: TRBV6-6; j_call: TRBJ2-6; clone_size: many; cdr3_aa: CASDQAGANVLTF; cdr3_nt: TGTGCCAGCGATCAAGCTGGGGCCAACGTCCTGACTTTC
d_call: .; v_call: TRBV7-2; j_call: TRBJ2-5; clone_size: few; cdr3_aa: CASSLDRAGEETQYF; cdr3_nt: TGTGCCAGCAGCTTAGACAGGGCCGGCGAGGAGACCCAGTACTTC
d_call: .; v_call: TRBV19; j_call: TRBJ1-5; clone_size: many; cdr3_aa: CASSIVSDQPQHF; cdr3_nt: TGTGCCAGTAGTATAGTGTCCGATCAGCCCCAGCATTTT
d_call: .; v_call: TRBV28; j_call: TRBJ2-5; clone_size: many; cdr3_aa: CASRRMGKETQYF; cdr3_nt: TGTGCCAGCAGACGGATGGGAAAAGAGACCCAGTACTTC
d_call: .; v_call: TRBV7-2; j_call: TRBJ2-7; clone_size: many; cdr3_aa: CASSLGYLSYEQYF; cdr3_nt: TGTGCCAGCAGCTTAGGATACCTCTCCTACGAGCAGTACTTC
d_call: .; v_call: TRBV29-1; j_call: TRBJ2-2; clone_size: .; cdr3_aa: CSGGTPGELFF; cdr3_nt: TGCAGCGGGGGGACTCCCGGGGAGCTGTTTTTT
d_call: TRBD1; v_call: TRBV6-1; j_call: TRBJ2-4; clone_size: .; cdr3_aa: CASSRDRDAKNIQYF; cdr3_nt: TGTGCCAGCAGCCGGGACAGGGACGCCAAAAACATTCAGTACTTC
d_call: .; v_call: TRBV30; j_call: TRBJ2-2; clone_size: many; cdr3_aa: CAWSVRGELFF; cdr3_nt: TGTGCCTGGAGTGTCCGCGGGGAGCTGTTTTTT
d_call: .; v_call: TRBV30; j_call: TRBJ1-2; clone_size: many; cdr3_aa: CAWSLGHGYTF; cdr3_nt: TGTGCCTGGAGTTTGGGCCATGGCTACACCTTC
d_call: .; v_call: TRBV20-1; j_call: TRBJ1-1; clone_size: many; cdr3_aa: CSASPGHTMGTEAFF; cdr3_nt: TGCAGTGCTAGTCCGGGACACACAATGGGGACTGAAGCTTTCTTT
d_call: TRBD1; v_call: TRBV12-3/TRBV12-4; j_call: TRBJ2-5; clone_size: .; cdr3_aa: CASSFGTGSETQYF; cdr3_nt: TGTGCCAGCAGTTTCGGGACAGGGTCGGAGACCCAGTACTTC
d_call: TRBD1; v_call: TRBV2; j_call: TRBJ1-5; clone_size: .; cdr3_aa: CASNGDRVGQPQHF; cdr3_nt: TGTGCCAGCAATGGGGACAGGGTTGGTCAGCCCCAGCATTTT
d_call: .; v_call: TRBV7-9; j_call: TRBJ2-5; clone_size: many; cdr3_aa: CASSLPGGPYQETQYF; cdr3_nt: TGTGCCAGCAGTTTGCCCGGGGGACCGTACCAAGAGACCCAGTACTTC
d_call: .; v_call: TRBV27; j_call: TRBJ1-2; clone_size: many; cdr3_aa: CASSSRAALHGYTF; cdr3_nt: TGTGCCAGCAGTTCCCGGGCAGCACTTCATGGCTACACCTTC
d_call: .; v_call: TRBV11-2; j_call: TRBJ1-1; clone_size: many; cdr3_aa: CASSVHPRGTEAFF; cdr3_nt: TGTGCCAGCAGCGTGCACCCTCGGGGCACTGAAGCTTTCTTT
d_call: .; v_call: TRBV6-5; j_call: TRBJ1-5; clone_size: many; cdr3_aa: CASSYLPGGNQPQHF; cdr3_nt: TGTGCCAGCAGTTATCTCCCAGGGGGCAATCAGCCCCAGCATTTT
d_call: .; v_call: TRBV12-3/TRBV12-4; j_call: TRBJ1-1; clone_size: .; cdr3_aa: CASSRLTGSLAFF; cdr3_nt: TGTGCCAGCAGTCGACTAACAGGGTCTTTGGCTTTCTTT
d_call: .; v_call: TRBV20-1; j_call: TRBJ2-7; clone_size: .; cdr3_aa: CSAKGLSYEQYF; cdr3_nt: TGCAGTGCTAAGGGCCTCTCCTACGAGCAGTACTTC
d_call: .; v_call: TRBV2; j_call: TRBJ1-6; clone_size: many; cdr3_aa: CASTLNSPLHF; cdr3_nt: TGTGCCAGCACTTTAAATTCACCCCTCCACTTT
d_call: TRBD1; v_call: TRBV19; j_call: TRBJ2-2; clone_size: many; cdr3_aa: CASSPRQGTGELFF; cdr3_nt: TGTGCCAGTAGTCCGCGACAGGGGACCGGGGAGCTGTTTTTT
d_call: .; v_call: TRBV5-1; j_call: TRBJ2-5; clone_size: many; cdr3_aa: CASSLDLAGQTQYF; cdr3_nt: TGCGCCAGCAGCTTGGACCTCGCGGGGCAGACCCAGTACTTC
d_call: .; v_call: TRBV28; j_call: TRBJ1-2; clone_size: few; cdr3_aa: CASSSQGRGYGYTF; cdr3_nt: TGTGCCAGCAGTTCGCAGGGACGGGGCTATGGCTACACCTTC
d_call: .; v_call: TRBV28; j_call: TRBJ2-7; clone_size: .; cdr3_aa: CASTSTGIGNYEQYF; cdr3_nt: TGTGCCAGCACTTCTACCGGGATCGGGAACTACGAGCAGTACTTC
d_call: TRBD1; v_call: TRBV20-1; j_call: TRBJ1-5; clone_size: many; cdr3_aa: CSANDRGDQPQHF; cdr3_nt: TGCAGTGCAAACGACAGGGGGGATCAGCCCCAGCATTTT
d_call: .; v_call: TRBV6-1; j_call: TRBJ2-7; clone_size: .; cdr3_aa: CASQLVYEQYF; cdr3_nt: TGTGCCAGTCAACTGGTCTACGAGCAGTACTTC
d_call: .; v_call: TRBV15; j_call: TRBJ1-5; clone_size: many; cdr3_aa: CATSSGFHQPQHF; cdr3_nt: TGTGCCACCAGCTCAGGCTTTCATCAGCCCCAGCATTTT
d_call: TRBD1; v_call: TRBV7-2; j_call: TRBJ1-6; clone_size: many; cdr3_aa: CASSLGPLGQGPLAHF; cdr3_nt: TGTGCCAGCAGCTTAGGACCATTGGGACAGGGGCCTCTGGCCCACTTT
d_call: TRBD2; v_call: TRBV10-3; j_call: TRBJ2-7; clone_size: .; cdr3_aa: CATRIAGGLGGFYEQYF; cdr3_nt: TGTGCCACCAGAATAGCGGGAGGCCTCGGGGGATTCTACGAGCAGTACTTC